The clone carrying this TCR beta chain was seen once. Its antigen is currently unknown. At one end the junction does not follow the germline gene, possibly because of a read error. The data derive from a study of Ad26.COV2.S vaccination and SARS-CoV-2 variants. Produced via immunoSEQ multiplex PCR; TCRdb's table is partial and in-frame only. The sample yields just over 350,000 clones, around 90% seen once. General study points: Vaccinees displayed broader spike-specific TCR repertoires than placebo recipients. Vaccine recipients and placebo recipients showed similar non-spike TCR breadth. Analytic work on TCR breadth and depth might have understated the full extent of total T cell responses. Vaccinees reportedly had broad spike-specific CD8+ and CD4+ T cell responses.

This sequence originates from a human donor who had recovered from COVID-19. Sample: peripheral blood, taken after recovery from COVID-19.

The CDR3 here is CASSLRTASSEQYF. The DNA of the CDR3 is TGTGCCAGCAGCTTGAGGACAGCCTCCTCCGAGCAGTACTTC. The gene calls are TRBV13 and TRBJ2-7, with D possibly being TRBD1 (6 bases). The CDR3 loop spans 14 amino acids. CDR1 is PRHDT, CDR2 FYEKMQ, per germline (reference sequence). Together with reference TRBV13 and TRBJ2-7, the CDR3 gives the full variable domain: AAGVIQSPRHLIKEKRETATLKCYPIPRHDTVYWYQQGPGQDPQFLISFYEKMQSDKGSIPDRFSAQQFSDYHSELNMSSLELGDSALYFCASSLRTASSEQYFGPGTRLTVT.